The sequence of this T cell receptor beta chain was determined in a study of T cells in Graves' hyperthyroidism and ophthalmopathy. Comment on this clonotype: Just one base apart from a much larger clone, this may be a read error.

Researchers amplified the TCR beta CDR3 regions from RNA transcripts. The HTBI primer set drove a first-round RT-PCR of the TCR CDR3. TCRdb passed the multiplex PCR reads through MiXCR, listing each CDR3 protein once. The sample lists a few hundred thousand distinct CDR3 sequences, roughly 15% occurring once. This CDR3 contains 15 residues. V gave up 9 bases and J gave up 7 bases, with 22 bases separating them. Germline lookup yields CDR1 LGHNT and CDR2 FRNRAP. The V call is TRBV12-5, the J call TRBJ2-1; D may be TRBD1 or TRBD2 (5 bases each). The source of this sequence is a woman in her twenties or thirties with Graves' ophthalmopathy. Sequenced input: blood. In DNA form, the CDR3 reads TGTGCTAGCCGACTTCAGGGACGTGGGCTTAATGAGCAGTTCTTC. Its protein product is CASRLQGRGLNEQFF.